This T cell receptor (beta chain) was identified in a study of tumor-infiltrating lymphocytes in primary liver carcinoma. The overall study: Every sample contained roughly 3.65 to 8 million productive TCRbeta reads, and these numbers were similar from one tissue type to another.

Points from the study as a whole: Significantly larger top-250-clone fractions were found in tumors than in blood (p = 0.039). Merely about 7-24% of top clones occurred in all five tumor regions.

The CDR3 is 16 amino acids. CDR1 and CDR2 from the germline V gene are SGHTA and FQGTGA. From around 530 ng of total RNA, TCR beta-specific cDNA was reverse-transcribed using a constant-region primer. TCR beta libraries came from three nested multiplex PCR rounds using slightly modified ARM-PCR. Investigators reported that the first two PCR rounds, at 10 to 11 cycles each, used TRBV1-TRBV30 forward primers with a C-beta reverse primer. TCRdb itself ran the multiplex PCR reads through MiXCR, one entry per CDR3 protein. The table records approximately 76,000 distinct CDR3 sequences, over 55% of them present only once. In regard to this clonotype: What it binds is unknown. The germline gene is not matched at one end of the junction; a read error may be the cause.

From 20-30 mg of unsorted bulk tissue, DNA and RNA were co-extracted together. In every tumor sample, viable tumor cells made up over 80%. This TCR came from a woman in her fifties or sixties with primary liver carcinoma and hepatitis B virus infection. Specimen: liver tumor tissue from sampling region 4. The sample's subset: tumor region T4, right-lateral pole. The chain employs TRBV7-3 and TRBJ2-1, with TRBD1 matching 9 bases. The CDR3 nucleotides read TGTGCCAGCAGCAAGACCCGGGACAGGGTTCACAATGTGCAGTTCTTC. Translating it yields CASSKTRDRVHNVQFF.